A single sample is the source of the 23 T cell receptor beta chains below, sequenced in a study of shared clonotypes between healthy human individuals. Assay: immunoSEQ multiplex PCR; the TCRdb copy retains only in-frame clones and omits some. The data show approximately 640,000 clones, 80% to 95% seen once. The sequencing sample was made of memory CD8+ T cells from PBMCs. Regarding subset: CD45RO+ cells pooled with CCR7-negative TemRA cells. Every receptor here comes from a man in his late teens or twenties in good health. Some clones in this sample may be carry-over from other donors' samples.

With regard to this clone: At the DNA level, this CDR3 is encoded by other sequences in the same sample as well. V usage is TRBV9 and J usage is TRBJ1-1; no firm D call. Germline CDR1 is SGDLS and CDR2 is YYNGEE. V was pared by 0 bases and J by 0 bases, with 9 bases between. CDR3 length equals 15 residues. CDR3 amino acids: CASSVGGGLNTEAFF. CDR3 in DNA: TGTGCCAGCAGCGTAGGTGGAGGACTGAACACTGAAGCTTTCTTT.

J is TRBJ2-3 and V is TRBV7-3, with D perhaps matching TRBD2 (6 bases). V gave up 1 base and J gave up 0 bases, with 8 bases separating them. The germline gives CDR1 SGHTA, CDR2 FQGTGA. The CDR3 has 15 amino acids. This CDR3 reads CASSLRRDSTDTQYF. The CDR3 DNA reads as TGTGCCAGCAGCTTAAGGCGGGATAGCACAGATACGCAGTATTTT.

V and J are TRBV2 and TRBJ2-1; a weak D match, TRBD2 (5 bases). The CDR3 runs 15 residues. Germline V gives CDR1 SNHLY, CDR2 FYNNEI. V lost 0 bases and J lost 5, with 11 bases in between. CDR3 DNA sequence: TGTGCCAGCAGTGAAGCGCTTTGGGGAGACAATGAGCAGTTCTTC. Amino acids: CASSEALWGDNEQFF. Using reference TRBV2 and TRBJ2-1 for the parts outside the CDR3, the full variable domain is EPEVTQTPSHQVTQMGQEVILRCVPISNHLYFYWYRQILGQKVEFLVSFYNNEISEKSEIFDDQFSVERPDGSNFTLKIRSTKLEDSAMYFCASSEALWGDNEQFFGPGTRLTVL.

This rearrangement joins TRBV5-1 to TRBJ2-1, with no clear D. V was pared by 2 bases and J by 2 bases, with 11 bases between. The CDR3 loop spans 15 amino acids. CDR1 is SGHRS and CDR2 is YFSETQ in the germline V gene. The CDR3 DNA is TGCGCCAGCAGCTTTTGGGATGCAACCTACAATGAGCAGTTCTTC. Its translation: CASSFWDATYNEQFF.

This sequence joins TRBV5-8 and TRBJ2-1, with a tentative D call TRBD2 (6 bases). V lost 4 bases and J 9 bases, leaving 8 bases between the germline ends. The germline V gene has CDR1 SGHTS and CDR2 YDEGEE. The CDR3 contains 11 residues. The CDR3 DNA reads as TGTGCCAGCAGCCATAGCGGTGAGCAGTTCTTC. Amino acids: CASSHSGEQFF.

The chain recombines TRBV4-3 with TRBJ2-7; 9 positions match TRBD1. Germline V lookup: CDR1 LGHNA, CDR2 YSLEER. The trim removed 0 bases at V and 3 bases at J, leaving 9 bases unmatched. CDR3 length equals 17 residues. This CDR3 reads CASSQDRPGTGNYEQYF. CDR3 sequence (DNA): TGCGCCAGCAGCCAAGACAGGCCCGGGACAGGGAACTACGAGCAGTACTTC.

The gene calls are TRBV5-1 and TRBJ2-7; D ambiguous. Germline assignment: CDR1 SGHRS and CDR2 YFSETQ. V lost 0 bases and J lost 3, with 7 bases in between. The CDR3 runs 13 residues. The CDR3 DNA reads as TGCGCCAGCAGCTTGGATTCTGGCTACGAGCAGTACTTC. As protein: CASSLDSGYEQYF.

The genes are TRBV9 and TRBJ2-1; D is undetermined. Trimming took 5 bases from V and 3 from J, leaving 21 bases between them. The CDR3 length is 17 residues. The germline V gene encodes CDR1 SGDLS and CDR2 YYNGEE. This CDR3 reads CASSGVLRTVNYNEQFF. The CDR3 nucleotides read TGTGCCAGCAGTGGGGTTCTCCGGACGGTTAACTACAATGAGCAGTTCTTC.

This clone was detected only a few times. This rearrangement joins TRBV27 to TRBJ2-1; D remains ambiguous. Trimming left V 3 bases short and J 6 bases short, with 12 bases between. The CDR3 is 14 amino acids. Germline V gene sequence: CDR1 MNHEY, CDR2 SMNVEV (reference sequence). CDR3 region: CASSFMPAGNEQFF. The DNA of the CDR3 is TGTGCCAGCAGTTTCATGCCAGCCGGCAATGAGCAGTTCTTC.

The V gene is TRBV6-5, the J gene TRBJ2-5; D unclear. Germline V gives CDR1 MNHEY, CDR2 SVGAGI. The V end lost 6 bases, the J end lost 8 bases, and 16 bases lay between the germline ends. The length of the CDR3 is 13 residues. The CDR3 DNA follows: TGTGCCAGCAGCCTGGGATACCAAGGAACCCAGTACTTC. This codes for CASSLGYQGTQYF.

The chain employs TRBV29-1 and TRBJ1-1; possibly TRBD1 for D (6 bases). This CDR3 is built from 15 residues. V was pared by 5 bases and J by 1 base, with 17 bases between. The germline V gene encodes CDR1 SQVTM and CDR2 ANQGSEA. The CDR3 nucleotides read TGCAGCGTTCAAGGGGGTCCCAATCCGAACACTGAAGCTTTCTTT. It is translated as CSVQGGPNPNTEAFF.

The chain is built from TRBV4-1 and TRBJ1-5; D not certain. Germline V CDR1 and CDR2: MGHRA, YSYEKL. Trimming took off 4 bases at V and 3 bases at J, with 10 bases between the two ends. The CDR3 totals 14 residues. Written as DNA, the CDR3 is TGCGCCAGCAGCCCGGAGAGGTACAATCAGCCCCAGCATTTT. This sequence encodes CASSPERYNQPQHF.

The rearrangement joins TRBV15 to TRBJ1-2; tentatively, D is TRBD1 (6 bases). V was pared by 5 bases and J by 2 bases, with 18 bases between. The CDR3 sequence is 16 residues long. From germline, CDR1 is LNHNV and CDR2 YYDKDF (reference sequence). CDR3 region: CATSAGRQEINYGYTF. CDR3 bases: TGTGCCACCAGCGCCGGGCGACAGGAGATAAACTATGGCTACACCTTC.

On this clone itself: Within the sample, other DNA sequences also encode this same CDR3. The rearrangement links TRBV27 to TRBJ2-6; D is unresolved. V lost 0 bases and J 0 bases, leaving 3 bases between the germline ends. The V gene's germline CDR1 is MNHEY and CDR2 SMNVEV (reference sequence). The CDR3 length is 15 residues. The CDR3 reads CASSLSPSGANVLTF. CDR3 bases: TGTGCCAGCAGTTTATCTCCCTCTGGGGCCAACGTCCTGACTTTC.

A word on this clone: The same CDR3 arises from other DNA sequences in this sample as well. V and J are TRBV9 and TRBJ2-7; 8 bases align to TRBD2. CDR3 length: 14 residues. Germline CDR1 reads SGDLS; CDR2 reads YYNGEE. V was clipped by 2 bases and J by 3 bases; unmatched bases: 4. For the CDR3, the DNA is TGTGCCAGCAGCGTCAGCGGGAGTTTCTACGAGCAGTACTTC. It codes for CASSVSGSFYEQYF. The full variable domain, in which reference TRBV9 and TRBJ2-7 provide the parts outside the CDR3, is DSGVTQTPKHLITATGQRVTLRCSPRSGDLSVYWYQQSLDQGLQFLIQYYNGEERAKGNILERFSAQQFPDLHSELNLSSLELGDSALYFCASSVSGSFYEQYFGPGTRLTVT.

The chain links TRBV30 to TRBJ1-2, with TRBD1 identical over 12 bases. Germline trimming cut 3 bases from V and 2 bases from J; bases unmatched to any gene: 7. CDR3 length: 16 residues. In germline, CDR1 is GTSNPN, CDR2 SVGIG (reference sequence). Written as DNA, the CDR3 is TGTGCCTGGAGCGCCGCCGGGACAGGGGGCAACTATGGCTACACCTTC. Its protein is CAWSAAGTGGNYGYTF.

This sequence joins TRBV28 and TRBJ2-7, with 10 bases fitting TRBD2. Germline CDR1 is MDHEN and CDR2 is SYDVKM. After removal of 5 bases from V and 5 bases from J, the junction contained 6 bases not matched to a gene. The CDR3 sequence is 14 residues long. The chain's CDR3 is CASSHSGRYHEQYF. CDR3 bases: TGTGCCAGCAGTCATAGCGGGAGGTACCACGAGCAGTACTTC. Full variable domain (outside the CDR3, taken from reference TRBV28 and TRBJ2-7): DVKVTQSSRYLVKRTGEKVFLECVQDMDHENMFWYRQDPGLGLRLIYFSYDVKMKEKGDIPEGYSVSREKKERFSLILESASTNQTSMYLCASSHSGRYHEQYFGPGTRLTVT.

The J gene is TRBJ2-7, the V gene TRBV4-1; TRBD2 matches 14 bases. With V trimmed by 2 bases and J by 2 bases, 11 bases remained unmatched. The CDR3 is 19 residues long. CDR1 is MGHRA, CDR2 YSYEKL, per germline. The CDR3 DNA reads TGCGCCAGCAGCCAATTCACGACTAGCGGGAGGGCATCGCCCTACGAGCAGTACTTC. This encodes CASSQFTTSGRASPYEQYF.

This clone was observed a single time. Relative to the germline gene, one junction end is altered; a read error may explain this. The genes are TRBV7-8 and TRBJ2-3, with 10 bases matching TRBD2. This CDR3 contains 17 residues. Looked up from germline, CDR1 is SGHVS and CDR2 is FQNEAQ. The CDR3 sequence: CASSLIFSGGSTDTQYF. Written as DNA, the CDR3 is TGTGCCAGCAGCTTAATCTTTAGCGGGGGGAGCACAGATACGCAGTATTTC.

This chain joins TRBV19 and TRBJ1-1, with D maybe TRBD1 (6 bases). The CDR3 covers 14 residues. The ends were cut back, 6 bases at V and 4 bases at J, with 15 bases in the middle. The germline gives CDR1 LNHDA, CDR2 SQIVND (reference sequence). CDR3: CASRDQGRGTEAFF. In DNA form, the CDR3 reads TGTGCCAGTAGGGATCAGGGCAGGGGCACTGAAGCTTTCTTT. Filled out from reference TRBV19 and TRBJ1-1, the complete variable domain reads DGGITQSPKYLFRKEGQNVTLSCEQNLNHDAMYWYRQDPGQGLRLIYYSQIVNDFQKGDIAEGYSVSREKKESFPLTVTSAQKNPTAFYLCASRDQGRGTEAFFGQGTRLTVV.

The chain joins TRBV9 to TRBJ2-7; weak D call: TRBD2 (5 bases). The CDR3 extends over 15 amino acids. V lost 0 bases, J lost 3 bases, and 13 bases lay in between. Looked up from germline, CDR1 is SGDLS and CDR2 is YYNGEE. The CDR3 loop reads CASSVGGQEGYEQYF. In DNA form, the CDR3 reads TGTGCCAGCAGCGTAGGAGGTCAAGAGGGCTACGAGCAGTACTTC.

This rearrangement joins TRBV6-5 to TRBJ2-3; D uncertain. The CDR3 contains 14 residues. Trimming stripped 0 bases from V and 3 bases from J, with 7 bases between. CDR1 is MNHEY and CDR2 is SVGAGI in the germline V gene. CDR3 residues: CASSYSFGTDTQYF. The CDR3 DNA reads TGTGCCAGCAGTTACTCGTTCGGTACAGATACGCAGTATTTT.

This chain uses TRBV7-9 with TRBJ1-1; 8 bases line up with TRBD1. The CDR3 loop spans 15 amino acids. Germline V gives CDR1 SEHNR, CDR2 FQNEAQ (reference sequence). After removal of 5 bases from V and 4 bases from J, the junction contained 9 bases not matched to a gene. In DNA form, the CDR3 reads TGTGCCAGCAGCCCTGTCCAGGGGGCGTTCACTGAAGCTTTCTTT. Translated: CASSPVQGAFTEAFF. The entire variable domain, with the rest obtained from reference TRBV7-9 and TRBJ1-1, is as follows: DTGVSQNPRHKITKRGQNVTFRCDPISEHNRLYWYRQTLGQGPEFLTYFQNEAQLEKSRLLSDRFSAERPKGSFSTLEIQRTEQGDSAMYLCASSPVQGAFTEAFFGQGTRLTVV.